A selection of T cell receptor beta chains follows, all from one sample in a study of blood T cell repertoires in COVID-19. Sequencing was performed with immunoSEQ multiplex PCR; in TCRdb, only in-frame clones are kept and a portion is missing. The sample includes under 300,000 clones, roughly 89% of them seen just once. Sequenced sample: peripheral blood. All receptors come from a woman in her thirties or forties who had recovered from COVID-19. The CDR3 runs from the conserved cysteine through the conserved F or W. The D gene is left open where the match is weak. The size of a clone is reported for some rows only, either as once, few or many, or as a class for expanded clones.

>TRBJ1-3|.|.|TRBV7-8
CASSLPARGISGNTIYF
TGTGCCAGCAGCTTACCGGCCAGGGGTATCTCTGGAAACACCATATATTTT
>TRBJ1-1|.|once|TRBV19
CASSIRQGHTEAFF
TGTGCCAGTAGCATCAGGCAGGGCCACACTGAAGCTTTCTTT
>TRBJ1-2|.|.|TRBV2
CASSAGDGYGYTF
TGTGCCAGCAGTGCAGGGGACGGCTATGGCTACACCTTC
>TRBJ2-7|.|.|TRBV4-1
CASSQVLAGKYEQYF
TGCGCCAGCAGCCAAGTTCTGGCGGGGAAGTACGAGCAGTACTTC
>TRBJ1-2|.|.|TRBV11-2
CASSLSGGRYGYTF
TGTGCCAGCAGCTTGAGTGGGGGCAGGTATGGCTACACCTTC
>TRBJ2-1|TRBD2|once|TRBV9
CASSPMGGSYNEQFF
TGTGCCAGCAGCCCCATGGGCGGGAGTTACAATGAGCAGTTCTTC
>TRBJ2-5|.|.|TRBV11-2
CASSLGLVSETQYF
TGTGCCAGCAGCTTAGGTCTAGTGAGTGAGACCCAGTACTTC
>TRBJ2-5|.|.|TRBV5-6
CASSLEGGTGFGETQYF
TGTGCCAGCAGCTTGGAAGGCGGAACAGGTTTTGGGGAGACCCAGTACTTC
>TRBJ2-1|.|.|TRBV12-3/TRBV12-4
CASSIREVNEQFF
TGTGCCAGCAGTATTAGGGAGGTGAATGAGCAGTTCTTC
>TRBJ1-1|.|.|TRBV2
CASSASQGGNTEAFF
TGTGCCAGCAGTGCTTCTCAGGGTGGGAACACTGAAGCTTTCTTT
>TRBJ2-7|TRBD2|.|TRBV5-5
CASSLAGLAGVEQYF
TGTGCCAGCAGCTTGGCGGGACTAGCGGGGGTCGAGCAGTACTTC
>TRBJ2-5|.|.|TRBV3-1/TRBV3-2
CASSPLGMETQYF
TGTGCCAGCAGCCCCTTGGGCATGGAGACCCAGTACTTC
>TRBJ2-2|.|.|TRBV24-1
CATSDSWAGELFF
TGTGCCACCAGTGATTCCTGGGCAGGGGAGCTGTTTTTT
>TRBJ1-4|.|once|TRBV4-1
CASSRVIGTNEKLFF
TGCGCCAGCAGCCGAGTTATCGGGACAAATGAAAAACTGTTTTTT
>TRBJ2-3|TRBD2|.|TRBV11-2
CASSSTGLTDTQYF
TGTGCCAGCAGCTCCACGGGACTAACAGATACGCAGTATTTT
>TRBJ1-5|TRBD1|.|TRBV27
CASSLSQGTGRYREWPQHF
TGTGCCAGCAGTTTATCGCAGGGGACAGGGCGTTATAGGGAATGGCCCCAGCATTTT
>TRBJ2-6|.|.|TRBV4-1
CASSQVGTGANVLTF
TGCGCCAGCAGCCAAGTCGGGACTGGGGCCAACGTCCTGACTTTC
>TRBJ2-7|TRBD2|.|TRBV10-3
CATFGGAHSYEQYF
TGTGCCACCTTCGGGGGGGCGCACTCCTACGAGCAGTACTTC
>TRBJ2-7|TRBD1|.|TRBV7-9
CASSLQGVPSEQYF
TGTGCCAGCAGCTTACAGGGGGTCCCTAGCGAGCAGTACTTC
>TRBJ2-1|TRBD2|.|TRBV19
CASSKGLAGGPGYNEQFF
TGTGCCAGTAGTAAGGGACTAGCGGGAGGGCCCGGCTACAATGAGCAGTTCTTC
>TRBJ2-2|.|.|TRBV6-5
CASAAGDLFSGELFF
TGTGCCAGCGCAGCGGGTGACCTCTTCTCCGGGGAGCTGTTTTTT
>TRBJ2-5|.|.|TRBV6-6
CASSWSQETQYF
TGTGCCAGCAGTTGGAGCCAAGAGACCCAGTACTTC
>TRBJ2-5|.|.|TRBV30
CAWPNTPNREDEETQYF
TGTGCCTGGCCGAACACACCAAACAGGGAAGATGAAGAGACCCAGTACTTC
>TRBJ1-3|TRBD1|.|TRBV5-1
CASSLEGARGNTIYF
TGCGCCAGCAGCTTGGAGGGGGCGCGAGGAAACACCATATATTTT
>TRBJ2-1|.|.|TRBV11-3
CASRRGGRRAGNDNEQFF
TGTGCCAGCAGGCGAGGGGGGAGAAGAGCGGGGAACGACAATGAGCAGTTCTTC
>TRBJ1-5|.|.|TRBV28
CASSLSGRDQPQHF
TGTGCCAGCAGTTTGAGCGGGAGGGATCAGCCCCAGCATTTT